The rows below give T cell receptor beta chains drawn from one sample of a study of T-cell reconstitution after alpha-beta-depleted transplantation in children. A single record per CDR3 protein comes from TCRdb applying MiXCR to the PCR reads. Of around 380,000 distinct CDR3 sequences in the sample, 11% were seen once. The specimen was PBMCs from the stem cell graft donor, collected from the stem cell graft. Receptors were obtained from a human donor who donated a stem cell graft to a child with acute myeloid leukemia. Both conserved end residues are part of each CDR3. A D gene is named only where the DNA matches it firmly. The size entry is marked missing in some rows and otherwise reads once, few, many or a size class.

d_call: .
j_call: TRBJ2-2
v_call: TRBV6-5
clone_size: .
cdr3_nt: TGTGCCAGCAGTTATAGCGGATACTTGGATACCGGGGAGCTGTTTTTT
cdr3_aa: CASSYSGYLDTGELFF

d_call: TRBD1
j_call: TRBJ1-5
v_call: TRBV20-1
clone_size: .
cdr3_nt: TGCAGTGCACGGACAGGGGAGAATCAGCCCCAGCATTTT
cdr3_aa: CSARTGENQPQHF

d_call: TRBD1
j_call: TRBJ1-1
v_call: TRBV30
clone_size: .
cdr3_nt: TGTGCCTGCCAGGGGGTGAACACTGAAGCTTTCTTT
cdr3_aa: CACQGVNTEAFF

d_call: TRBD1
j_call: TRBJ2-5
v_call: TRBV12-3/TRBV12-4
clone_size: .
cdr3_nt: TGTGCCAGCAGTGGACAGGGGGCCGAGACCCAGTACTTC
cdr3_aa: CASSGQGAETQYF

d_call: TRBD1
j_call: TRBJ2-3
v_call: TRBV4-2
clone_size: many
cdr3_nt: TGTGCCAGCAGTCCGACAGGGGTTGGCACAGATACGCAGTATTTT
cdr3_aa: CASSPTGVGTDTQYF

d_call: .
j_call: TRBJ2-7
v_call: TRBV7-6
clone_size: many
cdr3_nt: TGTGCCAGCAGCGCTGGGGAGTTCGAGCAGTACTTC
cdr3_aa: CASSAGEFEQYF

d_call: .
j_call: TRBJ1-1
v_call: TRBV6-1
clone_size: .
cdr3_nt: TGTGCCAGCAGTGTTTTAATGAACACTGAAGCTTTCTTT
cdr3_aa: CASSVLMNTEAFF

d_call: .
j_call: TRBJ1-2
v_call: TRBV6-2/TRBV6-3
clone_size: few
cdr3_nt: TGTGCCAGCGACGCAGGGATTGCTGGCTACACCTTC
cdr3_aa: CASDAGIAGYTF

d_call: TRBD2
j_call: TRBJ2-5
v_call: TRBV20-1
clone_size: many
cdr3_nt: TGCAGTGCTATCCGGACTAGCGGGATGGAGACCCAGTACTTC
cdr3_aa: CSAIRTSGMETQYF

d_call: .
j_call: TRBJ1-2
v_call: TRBV20-1
clone_size: .
cdr3_nt: TGCAGTGCTAGAGATCGGGGGCTCAACTATGGCTACACCTTC
cdr3_aa: CSARDRGLNYGYTF

d_call: .
j_call: TRBJ2-4
v_call: TRBV11-2
clone_size: .
cdr3_nt: TGTGCCAGCAGCTTAAGGGACGGACAAGAGGCTAAAAACATTCAGTACTTC
cdr3_aa: CASSLRDGQEAKNIQYF

d_call: .
j_call: TRBJ2-5
v_call: TRBV12-3/TRBV12-4
clone_size: many
cdr3_nt: TGTGCCAGCGCTTTTCCGGCCCCGGCAGAGACCCAGTACTTC
cdr3_aa: CASAFPAPAETQYF

d_call: TRBD1
j_call: TRBJ1-2
v_call: TRBV12-3/TRBV12-4
clone_size: many
cdr3_nt: TGTGCCAGCAGTTACGACAGGGGAGGCTATGGCTACACCTTC
cdr3_aa: CASSYDRGGYGYTF

d_call: TRBD1
j_call: TRBJ2-7
v_call: TRBV5-6
clone_size: .
cdr3_nt: TGTGCCAGCCTCACAGGGGGAGCCGAGCAGTACTTC
cdr3_aa: CASLTGGAEQYF

d_call: TRBD2
j_call: TRBJ2-5
v_call: TRBV11-2
clone_size: .
cdr3_nt: TGTGCCAGCAGCTCGGGGGGTGGGGCCGTGGAGACCCAGTACTTC
cdr3_aa: CASSSGGGAVETQYF

d_call: TRBD1
j_call: TRBJ1-5
v_call: TRBV5-1
clone_size: few
cdr3_nt: TGCGCCAGCAGCCCGACGGGACAGTTTAATCAGCCCCAGCATTTT
cdr3_aa: CASSPTGQFNQPQHF

d_call: TRBD2
j_call: TRBJ2-5
v_call: TRBV5-4
clone_size: .
cdr3_nt: TGTGCCAGCAGCTTGTTTGGACTAGCGGGAGGAGAGACCCAGTACTTC
cdr3_aa: CASSLFGLAGGETQYF